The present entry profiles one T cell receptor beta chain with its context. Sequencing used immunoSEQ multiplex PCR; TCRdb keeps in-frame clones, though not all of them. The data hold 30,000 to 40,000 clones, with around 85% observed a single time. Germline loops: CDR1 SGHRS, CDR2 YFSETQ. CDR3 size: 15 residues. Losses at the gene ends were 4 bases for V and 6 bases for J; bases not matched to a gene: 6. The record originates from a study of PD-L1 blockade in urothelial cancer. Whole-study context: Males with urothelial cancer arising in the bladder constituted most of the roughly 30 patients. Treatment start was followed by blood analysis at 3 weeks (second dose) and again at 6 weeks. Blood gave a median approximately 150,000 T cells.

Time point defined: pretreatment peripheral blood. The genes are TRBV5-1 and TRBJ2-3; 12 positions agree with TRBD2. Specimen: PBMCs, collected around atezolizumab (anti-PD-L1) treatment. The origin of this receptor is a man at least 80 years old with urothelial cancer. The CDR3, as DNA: TGCGCCAGCAGCCCCTCTAGCGGGAGGGGTGATACGCAGTATTTT. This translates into CASSPSSGRGDTQYF. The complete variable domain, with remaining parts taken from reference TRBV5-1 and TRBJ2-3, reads KAGVTQTPRYLIKTRGQQVTLSCSPISGHRSVSWYQQTPGQGLQFLFEYFSETQRNKGNFPGRFSGRQFSNSRSEMNVSTLELGDSALYLCASSPSSGRGDTQYFGPGTRLTVL.